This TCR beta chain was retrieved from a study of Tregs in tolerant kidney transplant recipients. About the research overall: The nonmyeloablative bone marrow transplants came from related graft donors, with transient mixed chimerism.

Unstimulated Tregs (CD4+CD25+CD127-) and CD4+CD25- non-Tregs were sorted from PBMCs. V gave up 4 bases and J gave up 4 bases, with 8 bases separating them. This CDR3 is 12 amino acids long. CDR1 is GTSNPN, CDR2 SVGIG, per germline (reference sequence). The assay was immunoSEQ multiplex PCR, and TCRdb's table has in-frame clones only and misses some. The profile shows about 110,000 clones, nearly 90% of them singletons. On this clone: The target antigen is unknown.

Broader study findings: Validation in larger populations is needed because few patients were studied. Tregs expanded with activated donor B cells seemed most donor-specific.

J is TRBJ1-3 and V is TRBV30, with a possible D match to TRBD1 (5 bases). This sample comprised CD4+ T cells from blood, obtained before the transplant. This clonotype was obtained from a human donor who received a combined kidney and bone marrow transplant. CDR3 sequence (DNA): TGTGCCTGGAAGGGGTACGGAAACACCATATATTTT. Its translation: CAWKGYGNTIYF.